The 25 T cell receptor delta chains listed next were all sequenced from one sample in a study of gamma-delta T cells after stem cell transplantation. TCRdb processed the RT-PCR reads again with the CATT caller. The data show approximately 2,500 delta-chain clones, 1.5% to 2% seen once. Sample: gamma-delta T cells. The receptor source for this set is a human donor. It is not recorded whose cells these are; they may come from a transplant donor.

Within the sample, this clone is large. The rearrangement uses TRDV2 and TRDJ1; TRDD3 matches at 12 bases. The V gene's germline CDR1 is GEAIGNYY and CDR2 EKD. J lost 3 bases, V lost 1 base, and 11 bases had no gene match. There are 18 residues in the CDR3. In nucleotides, the CDR3 is TGTGCCTGTGACACTCTGGGGGATACGCGGGCGGTGTCCGATAAACTCATCTTT. The encoded protein is CACDTLGDTRAVSDKLIF.

By share, this clone ranks as medium-sized. The chain links TRDV2 to TRDJ1, with TRDD3 matching over 12 bases. This CDR3 is built from 16 residues. Trimming at V came to 4 bases and at J to 6 bases, leaving 11 bases not matched to a gene. Germline assignment: CDR1 GEAIGNYY and CDR2 EKD. CDR3 nucleotide sequence: TGTGCCTGTGAAGCGATGATACTGGGGGATACCCATAAACTCATCTTT. Its translation: CACEAMILGDTHKLIF.

This clone was seen a few times. The mismatch at residue 11 between this DNA's translation and the TCRdb protein of a much larger clone likely reflects a read error; the protein shown is translated from the DNA. The chain couples TRDV2 to TRDJ1; no clear D. The germline V gene encodes CDR1 GEAIGNYY and CDR2 EKD. The CDR3 is made up of 14 amino acids. Here the CDR3 reads CACDTVWRADELIF. The CDR3 coding sequence is TGTGCCTGTGACACCGTCTGGAGGGCCGATGAACTCATCTTT.

The sample holds a few counts of this clone. The rearrangement links TRDV2 to TRDJ3; 7 nucleotides match TRDD3. Trimming cost V 0 bases and J 0 bases; bases outside gene matches: 7. The CDR3 loop spans 19 amino acids. CDR1 GEAIGNYY and CDR2 EKD come from the germline V gene. As DNA, the CDR3 is TGTGCCTGTGACACCGCCTGGGGGGAGATCTCCTGGGACACCCGACAGATGTTTTTC. The encoded protein is CACDTAWGEISWDTRQMFF.

In its sample, this clone ranks as medium-sized (0.01 to 0.1%). A single base separates this from a much larger clone, so it may be a read error. The chain employs TRDV1 and TRDJ1; D is uncertain. The CDR3 consists of 17 residues. CDR1 is TSWWSYY, CDR2 QGS, per germline. V was cut by 0 bases and J by 0 bases, with 14 bases left in between. CDR3 DNA sequence: TGTGCTCTTGGGGAACTAGGGCTGAGGGTGTACACCGATAAACTCATCTTT. Residues: CALGELGLRVYTDKLIF.

As for this clone: A far bigger clonotype differs at one base, so this is likely a read error. The identical CDR3 is also encoded by other nucleotide sequences in the sample. The chain employs TRDV2 and TRDJ1; 12 positions agree with TRDD3. The CDR3 is 19 residues long. V gave up 0 bases and J gave up 2 bases; unmatched junction bases: 12. The germline gives CDR1 GEAIGNYY, CDR2 EKD. The CDR3 nucleotides are TGTGCCTGTGACACCATAGGGCCGCTGGGGGATACGAGAACCGATAAACTCATCTTT. This sequence encodes CACDTIGPLGDTRTDKLIF.

In its sample, this clone was seen a few times. The protein that TCRdb holds for this DNA derives from a much larger clone and differs from the translated DNA at residue 19, which likely indicates a read error; the protein shown here is translated from the DNA. V usage is TRDV1 and J usage is TRDJ1; D unresolved. Looked up from germline, CDR1 is TSWWSYY and CDR2 is QGS. The CDR3 runs 22 residues. The CDR3 sequence: CALGDLRLVWFDTPDYTDRLIF. For the CDR3, the DNA is TGTGCTCTTGGGGACTTACGGCTGGTTTGGTTTGACACTCCCGACTACACCGATAGACTCATCTTT.

This clone was detected only a few times. Given a much more abundant clone one base away, this may be a read error. Other DNA sequences of this sample code for an identical CDR3. The chain couples TRDV2 to TRDJ3; 12 positions agree with TRDD3. The germline gives CDR1 GEAIGNYY, CDR2 EKD. This CDR3 spans 18 amino acids. The CDR3 loop is CACDAVLGDTGDTRQMFF. DNA for the CDR3: TGTGCCTGTGACGCCGTACTGGGGGATACTGGGGATACCCGACAGATGTTTTTC.

This clone has a handful of counts. The V gene is TRDV2, the J gene TRDJ1, with D perhaps TRDD2 (5 bases). Germline V CDR1 and CDR2: GEAIGNYY, EKD. Trimming shortened V by 3 bases and J by 0 bases, and 19 bases separated the two germline ends. The CDR3 contains 17 residues. The CDR3 DNA sequence: TGTGCCTGTGACCGCCTTCTCCCGGGAGAAGACACCGATAAACTCATCTTT. Its protein is CACDRLLPGEDTDKLIF.

This clone ranks as large. The sample contains more than one DNA sequence encoding this CDR3. This chain connects TRDV2 to TRDJ1, with 10 bases identical to TRDD3. CDR3 length equals 14 residues. The ends lost 1 base at V and 8 bases at J; junction bases unmatched: 6. CDR1 and CDR2 from the germline V gene are GEAIGNYY and EKD. CDR3 coding DNA: TGTGCCTGTGACACTATTGGGGGATACCAAAAACTCATCTTT. Translation gives CACDTIGGYQKLIF.

Judged by abundance, this clone is medium-sized. This likely traces to a read error, being one base from a far larger clone. The J gene is TRDJ3, the V gene TRDV2; TRDD3 matches at 7 bases. The V segment lost 0 bases and the J segment 1 base; nucleotides outside the gene matches: 26. The CDR3 has 25 residues. Per the germline V gene, CDR1 is GEAIGNYY and CDR2 is EKD. CDR3 region: CACDTVSGWGTPLRSSSWDTRQMFF. The CDR3 DNA reads TGTGCCTGTGACACCGTGAGTGGATGGGGGACCCCGCTTCGTTCATCGTCCTGGGACACCCGACAGATGTTTTTC.

The J gene is TRDJ1, the V gene TRDV1, with D uncertain. Germline lookup yields CDR1 TSWWSYY and CDR2 QGS. V was shortened by 1 base and J by 2 bases, with 5 bases between the two germline ends. CDR3 length equals 13 residues. CDR3 residues: CALGEPSTDKLIF. In DNA form, the CDR3 reads TGTGCTCTTGGGGAACCTTCAACCGATAAACTCATCTTT.

This clone is deemed medium-sized. Here the CDR3 DNA reads TGTGCCTGTGACTCCTTACGGGGGCTGGGGGATACCGATAAACTCATCTTT. This gives the protein CACDSLRGLGDTDKLIF. The chain uses TRDV2 and TRDJ1; 9 positions agree with TRDD3. V lost 3 bases to trimming and J lost 2 bases; unmatched junction nucleotides: 12. The CDR3 runs 17 residues. Germline CDR1 reads GEAIGNYY; CDR2 reads EKD.

This clone is categorized as medium-sized. The V call is TRDV2, the J call TRDJ1; 10 bases line up with TRDD3. This CDR3 region has 17 residues. CDR1 is GEAIGNYY and CDR2 is EKD in the germline V gene. Losses at the gene ends were 3 bases for V and 5 bases for J; bases not matched to a gene: 14. The CDR3 spells CACDPILGDPKGDKLIF. CDR3 nucleotide sequence: TGTGCCTGTGACCCTATACTGGGGGATCCGAAGGGGGATAAACTCATCTTT.

This clone was detected a few times. This DNA's translation and the protein TCRdb lists, from a much larger clone, do not match at residue 8, likely due to a read error; the protein shown is translated from the DNA. The rearrangement links TRDV2 to TRDJ1; 7 bases agree with TRDD3. CDR3 length: 18 residues. Germline V gene lookup returns CDR1 GEAIGNYY and CDR2 EKD. V gave up 3 bases and J gave up 3 bases; unmatched junction bases: 18. The chain's CDR3 is CACDGLVPGDELADKLIF. The CDR3 nucleotides read TGTGCCTGTGACGGCCTCGTGCCGGGGGATGAGCTCGCCGATAAACTCATCTTT.

Of note for this clone: The TCRdb protein, from a much larger clone, departs from this DNA's translation at residue 5, likely by read error; the protein shown derives from the DNA. The V and J genes are TRDV2 and TRDJ1, with D unresolved. Trimming shortened V by 2 bases and J by 0 bases, and 18 bases separated the two germline ends. The CDR3 spans 17 residues. CDR1 GEAIGNYY and CDR2 EKD come from the germline V gene. CDR3 in DNA: TGTGCCTGTGACATCCTCATCCACAAAGATAACACCGATAAACTCATCTTT. Residues: CACDILIHKDNTDKLIF.

About this clone itself: A read error likely explains this, since a far larger clone differs by one base. Other DNA sequences in this specimen translate into the identical CDR3. This sequence joins TRDV2 and TRDJ1, with TRDD3 matching 7 bases. CDR1 is GEAIGNYY, CDR2 EKD, per germline. V trimming: 3 bases; J trimming: 0 bases; junction bases outside the gene matches: 9. CDR3 size: 16 residues. CDR3 region: CACDALGGGYTDKLIF. The CDR3 DNA reads TGTGCCTGTGACGCTCTGGGGGGGGGATACACCGATAAACTCATCTTT.

This clone has only a few counts. A far larger clone differs by one base, so this is likely a read error. Other nucleotide sequences in the sample specify the same CDR3. The chain carries TRDV2 and TRDJ3; no firm D call. Germline loops: CDR1 GEAIGNYY, CDR2 EKD. CDR3 length equals 15 residues. Here the CDR3 reads CACDEVLRDTRQMFF. The CDR3 nucleotides are TGTGCCTGTGACGAGGTTCTACGGGACACCCGGCAGATGTTTTTC.

This clone rates as hyperexpanded. The sample has other DNA sequences that encode this CDR3 too. The chain carries TRDV1 and TRDJ1; no reliable D call. V dropped 3 bases and J dropped 0 bases, with 32 bases sitting between them. The germline CDR1 and CDR2 sequences are TSWWSYY and QGS. This CDR3 region has 22 residues. Here the CDR3 DNA reads TGTGCTCTTGGGGACTTACGGCTGGTTTGGTTTGACACTCCCGACTACACCGATAAACTCATCTTT. Protein: CALGDLRLVWFDTPDYTDKLIF.

This clone has only a few counts. The protein TCRdb gives is from a much larger clone and does not agree with this DNA's translation at residue 4, likely a read error; the protein shown here comes from the DNA. The gene calls are TRDV2 and TRDJ1, with 9 nucleotides matching TRDD3. Germline-derived CDR1 and CDR2 are GEAIGNYY and EKD. The CDR3 is 18 residues long. CDR3 region: CACGTLLGENKYTDKLIF. Here the CDR3 DNA reads TGTGCCTGTGGCACCTTACTGGGGGAGAATAAGTACACCGATAAACTCATCTTT.

Notes on this clone: It is likely a read error: a sequence one base away is far more abundant. For the CDR3, the DNA is TGTGCTCTTGGGGAACCCCCCCTAGGGGGCCTTTACTGGGGGATACCGGGGGAAACGTACACCGATAAACTCATCTTT. Translation gives CALGEPPLGGLYWGIPGETYTDKLIF. The chain is built from TRDV1 and TRDJ1; 12 nucleotides match TRDD3. Germline trimming cut 1 base from V and 0 bases from J; bases unmatched to any gene: 30. The CDR3 runs to 26 residues. From germline, CDR1 is TSWWSYY and CDR2 QGS.

This clone was seen a few times. A far larger clone is off by one base, so a read error is likely. The chain joins TRDV2 to TRDJ3; 10 positions agree with TRDD3. Germline-derived CDR1 and CDR2 are GEAIGNYY and EKD. The CDR3 consists of 20 residues. CDR3 nucleotide sequence: TGTGCCTGTGACACCGGCGGTGGGGGATACCATCCCTGGGACACCCGACAGACGTTTTTC. Translating gives CACDTGGGGYHPWDTRQTFF.

Of note for this clone: This may stem from a read error, because a much larger clone lies one nucleotide away. V usage is TRDV2 and J usage is TRDJ1; 10 positions agree with TRDD3. The CDR3 loop spans 21 amino acids. With 3 bases clipped from V and 1 base from J, the junction kept 22 bases outside the gene matches. CDR1 is GEAIGNYY, CDR2 EKD, per germline. CDR3 coding DNA: TGTGCCTGTGACCCCGTATCCTATCGTACTGGGGGATGCGTTGGCACCGATAAACTCATCTTT. Protein: CACDPVSYRTGGCVGTDKLIF.

This clone appeared a few times. This may stem from a read error, because a much larger clone lies one nucleotide away. Other DNA sequences from this sample encode an identical CDR3 as well. The rearrangement joins TRDV2 to TRDJ1, with 11 positions matching TRDD3. This CDR3 is 18 amino acids long. CDR1 and CDR2 from the germline V gene are GEAIGNYY and EKD. Unmatched junction bases numbered 9, after V lost 1 base and J lost 0 bases. DNA for the CDR3: TGTGCCTGTGACACGCTGGGGGATACCACACTTTACACCGATAAACTCATCTTT. Translating it yields CACDTLGDTTLYTDKLIF.

In regard to this clone: The protein given by TCRdb reflects a much larger clone and differs at residue 4 from this DNA's translation, likely from a read error; the protein shown is the DNA's translation. The chain joins TRDV2 to TRDJ1; 7 bases align to TRDD3. In germline, CDR1 is GEAIGNYY, CDR2 EKD. The CDR3 is 14 amino acids. CDR3 region: CACGTLGGSDKLIF. The DNA for the CDR3 is TGTGCCTGTGGCACCCTGGGGGGGAGCGATAAACTCATCTTT.